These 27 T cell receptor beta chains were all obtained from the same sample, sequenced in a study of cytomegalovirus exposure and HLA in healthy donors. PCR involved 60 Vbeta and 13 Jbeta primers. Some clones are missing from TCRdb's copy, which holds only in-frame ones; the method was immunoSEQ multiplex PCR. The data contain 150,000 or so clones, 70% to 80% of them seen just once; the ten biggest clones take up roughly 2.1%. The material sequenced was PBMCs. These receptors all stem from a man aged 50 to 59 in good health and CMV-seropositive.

The CDR3 coding sequence is TGTGCCAGCAGTTACGGGAGTAGCGGAGACACAGATACGCAGTATTTT. This encodes CASSYGSSGDTDTQYF. V is TRBV6-5 and J is TRBJ2-3, with D maybe TRBD2 (6 bases). The CDR3 consists of 16 residues. V was pared by 2 bases and J by 2 bases, with 14 bases between. Germline CDR1 reads MNHEY; CDR2 reads SVGAGI.

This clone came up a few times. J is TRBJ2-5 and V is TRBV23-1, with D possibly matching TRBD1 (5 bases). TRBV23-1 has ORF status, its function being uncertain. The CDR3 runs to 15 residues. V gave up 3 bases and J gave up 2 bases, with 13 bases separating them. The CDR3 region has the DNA TGCGCCAGCAGTCAGTTACAGGACCCTCAAGAGACCCAGTACTTC. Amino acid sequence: CASSQLQDPQETQYF.

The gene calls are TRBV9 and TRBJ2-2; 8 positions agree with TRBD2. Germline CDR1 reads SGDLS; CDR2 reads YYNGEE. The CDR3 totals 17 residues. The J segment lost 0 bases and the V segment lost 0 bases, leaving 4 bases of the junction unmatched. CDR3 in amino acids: CASSVGNGGANTGELFF. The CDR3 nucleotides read TGTGCCAGCAGCGTAGGTAACGGGGGGGCGAACACCGGGGAGCTGTTTTTT.

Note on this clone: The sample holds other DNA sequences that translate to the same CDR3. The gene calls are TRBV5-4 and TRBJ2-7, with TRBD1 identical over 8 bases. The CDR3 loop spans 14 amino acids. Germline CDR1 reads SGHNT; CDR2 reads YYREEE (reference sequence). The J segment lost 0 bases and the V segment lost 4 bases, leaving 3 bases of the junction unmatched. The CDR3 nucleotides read TGTGCCAGCAGCGGGACAGGTAGCTCCTACGAGCAGTACTTC. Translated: CASSGTGSSYEQYF.

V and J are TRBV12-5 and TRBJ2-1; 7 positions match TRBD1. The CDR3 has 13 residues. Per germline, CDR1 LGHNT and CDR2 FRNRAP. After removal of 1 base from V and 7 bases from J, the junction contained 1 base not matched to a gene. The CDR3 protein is CASGLADRNEQFF. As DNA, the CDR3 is TGTGCTAGTGGTTTGGCGGACAGGAATGAGCAGTTCTTC. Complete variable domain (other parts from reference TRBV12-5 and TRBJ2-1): DARVTQTPRHKVTEMGQEVTMRCQPILGHNTVFWYRQTMMQGLELLAYFRNRAPLDDSGMPKDRFSAEMPDATLATLKIQPSEPRDSAVYFCASGLADRNEQFFGPGTRLTVL.

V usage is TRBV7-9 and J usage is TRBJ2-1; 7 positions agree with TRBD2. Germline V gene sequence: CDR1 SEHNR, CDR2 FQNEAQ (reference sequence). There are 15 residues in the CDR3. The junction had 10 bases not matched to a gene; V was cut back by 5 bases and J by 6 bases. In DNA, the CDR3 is TGTGCCAGCAGCCCCCCCTTCAGGGAGGGCAATGAGCAGTTCTTC. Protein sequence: CASSPPFREGNEQFF.

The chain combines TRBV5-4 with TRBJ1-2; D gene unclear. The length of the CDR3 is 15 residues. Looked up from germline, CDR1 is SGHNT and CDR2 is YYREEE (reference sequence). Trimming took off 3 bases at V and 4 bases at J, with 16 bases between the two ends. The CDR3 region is CASSSGRQGGYGYTF. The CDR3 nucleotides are TGTGCCAGCAGCTCGGGTCGCCAAGGAGGCTATGGCTACACCTTC.

The DNA of the CDR3 is TGTGCCAGCAAGGGGAACCTCAATGAGCAGTTCTTC. Translation gives CASKGNLNEQFF. V usage is TRBV21-1 and J usage is TRBJ2-1; the table's D call, TRBD1, was not checked against the DNA. TRBV21-1 is a pseudogene locus. The CDR3 runs to 12 residues.

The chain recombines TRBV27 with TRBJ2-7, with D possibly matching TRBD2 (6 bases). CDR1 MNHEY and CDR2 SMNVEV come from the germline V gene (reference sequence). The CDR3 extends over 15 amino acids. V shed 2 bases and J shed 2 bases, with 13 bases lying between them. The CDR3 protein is CASSLGGRGTYEQYF. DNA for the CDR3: TGTGCCAGCAGTTTAGGGGGACGGGGGACCTACGAGCAGTACTTC.

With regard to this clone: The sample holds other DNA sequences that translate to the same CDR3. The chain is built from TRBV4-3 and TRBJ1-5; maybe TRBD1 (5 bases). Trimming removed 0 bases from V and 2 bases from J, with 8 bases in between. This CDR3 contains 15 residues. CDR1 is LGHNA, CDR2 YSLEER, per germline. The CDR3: CASSQDLQGNQPQHF. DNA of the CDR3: TGCGCCAGCAGCCAAGACCTACAGGGCAATCAGCCCCAGCATTTT.

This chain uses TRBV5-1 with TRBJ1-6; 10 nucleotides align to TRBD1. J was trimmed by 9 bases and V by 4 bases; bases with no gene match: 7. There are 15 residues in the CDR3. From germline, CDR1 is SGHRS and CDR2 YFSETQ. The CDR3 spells CASSTFRDRGSPLHF. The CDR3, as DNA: TGCGCCAGCAGCACTTTCCGGGACAGGGGTTCACCCCTCCACTTT.

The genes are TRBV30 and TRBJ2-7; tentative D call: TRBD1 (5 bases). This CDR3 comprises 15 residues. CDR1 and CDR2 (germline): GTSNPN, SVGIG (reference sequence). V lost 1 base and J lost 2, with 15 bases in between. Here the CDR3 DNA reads TGTGCCTGGAGTGCGACCCCCGACAGACCCTACGAGCAGTACTTC. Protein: CAWSATPDRPYEQYF.

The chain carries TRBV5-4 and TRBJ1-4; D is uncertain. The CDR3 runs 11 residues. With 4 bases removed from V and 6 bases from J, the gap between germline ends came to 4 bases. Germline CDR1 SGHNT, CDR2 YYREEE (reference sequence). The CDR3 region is CASSGDEKLFF. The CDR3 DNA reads TGTGCCAGCAGCGGAGATGAAAAACTGTTTTTT.

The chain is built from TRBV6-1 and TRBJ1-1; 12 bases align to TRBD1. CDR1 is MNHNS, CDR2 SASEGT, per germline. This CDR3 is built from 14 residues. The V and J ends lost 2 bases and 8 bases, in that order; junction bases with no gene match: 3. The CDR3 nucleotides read TGTGCCAGCAGTGAAAAAGGGACAGGGGGCGAAGCTTTCTTT. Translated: CASSEKGTGGEAFF.

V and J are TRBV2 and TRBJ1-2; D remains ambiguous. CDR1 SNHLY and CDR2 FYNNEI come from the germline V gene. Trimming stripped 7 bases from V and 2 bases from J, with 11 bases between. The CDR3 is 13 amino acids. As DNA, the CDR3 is TGTGCCAGCACTCGCCAGATAAACTATGGCTACACCTTC. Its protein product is CASTRQINYGYTF.

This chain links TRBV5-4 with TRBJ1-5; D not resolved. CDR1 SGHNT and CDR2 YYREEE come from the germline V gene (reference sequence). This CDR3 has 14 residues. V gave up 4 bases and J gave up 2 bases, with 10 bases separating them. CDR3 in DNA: TGTGCCAGCAGCCCGGGGATCGGCAATCAGCCCCAGCATTTT. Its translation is CASSPGIGNQPQHF.

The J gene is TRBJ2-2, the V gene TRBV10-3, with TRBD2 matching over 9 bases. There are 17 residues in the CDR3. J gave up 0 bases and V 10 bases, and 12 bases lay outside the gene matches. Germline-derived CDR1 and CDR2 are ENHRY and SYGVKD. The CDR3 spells CATRIYSGGPNTGELFF. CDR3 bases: TGTGCCACCAGGATCTATAGCGGGGGCCCGAACACCGGGGAGCTGTTTTTT.

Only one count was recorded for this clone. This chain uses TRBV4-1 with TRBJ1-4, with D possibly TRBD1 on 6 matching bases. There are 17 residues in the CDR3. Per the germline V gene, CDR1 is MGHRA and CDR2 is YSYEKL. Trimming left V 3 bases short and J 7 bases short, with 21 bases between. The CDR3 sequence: CASSQSGSRGLSEKLFF. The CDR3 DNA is TGCGCCAGCAGCCAGAGCGGTAGCAGGGGATTGAGTGAAAAACTGTTTTTT.

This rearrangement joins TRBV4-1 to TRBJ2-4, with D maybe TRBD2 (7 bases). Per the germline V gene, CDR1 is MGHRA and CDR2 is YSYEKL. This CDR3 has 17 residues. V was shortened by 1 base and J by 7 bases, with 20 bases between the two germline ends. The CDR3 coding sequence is TGCGCCAGCAGCCAAGTCGGCAGGGGATTCGGGGGGAACATTCAGTACTTC. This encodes CASSQVGRGFGGNIQYF.

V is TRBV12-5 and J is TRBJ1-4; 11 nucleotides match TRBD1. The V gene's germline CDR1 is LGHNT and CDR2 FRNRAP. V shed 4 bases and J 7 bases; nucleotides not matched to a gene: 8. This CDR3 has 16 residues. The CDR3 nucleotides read TGTGCTAGTGGTTCGGGGACCGGGACAGGGGGTGAAAAACTGTTTTTT. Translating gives CASGSGTGTGGEKLFF. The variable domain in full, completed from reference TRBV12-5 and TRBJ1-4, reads DARVTQTPRHKVTEMGQEVTMRCQPILGHNTVFWYRQTMMQGLELLAYFRNRAPLDDSGMPKDRFSAEMPDATLATLKIQPSEPRDSAVYFCASGSGTGTGGEKLFFGSGTQLSVL.

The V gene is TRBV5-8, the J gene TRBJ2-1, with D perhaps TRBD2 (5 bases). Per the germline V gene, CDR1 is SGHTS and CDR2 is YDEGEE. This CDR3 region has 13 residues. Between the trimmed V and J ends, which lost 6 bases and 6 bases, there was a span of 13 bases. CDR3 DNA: TGTGCCAGCAACCAAATTCGGGGCAATGAGCAGTTCTTC. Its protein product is CASNQIRGNEQFF. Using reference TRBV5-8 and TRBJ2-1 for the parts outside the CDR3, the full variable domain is EAGVTQSPTHLIKTRGQQATLRCSPISGHTSVYWYQQALGLGLQFLLWYDEGEERNRGNFPPRFSGRQFPNYSSELNVNALELEDSALYLCASNQIRGNEQFFGPGTRLTVL.

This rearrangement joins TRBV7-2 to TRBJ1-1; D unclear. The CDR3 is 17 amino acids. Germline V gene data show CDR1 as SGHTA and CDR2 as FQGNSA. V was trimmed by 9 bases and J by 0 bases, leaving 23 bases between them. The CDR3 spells CASRTRDVAGLNTEAFF. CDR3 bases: TGTGCCAGTAGAACGCGCGACGTTGCAGGCCTGAACACTGAAGCTTTCTTT.

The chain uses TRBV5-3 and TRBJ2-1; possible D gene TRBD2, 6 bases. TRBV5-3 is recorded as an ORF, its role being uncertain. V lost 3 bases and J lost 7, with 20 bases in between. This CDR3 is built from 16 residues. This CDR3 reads CARSYHSGPGGNEQFF. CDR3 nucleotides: TGTGCCAGAAGCTACCACTCGGGCCCAGGAGGGAATGAGCAGTTCTTC.

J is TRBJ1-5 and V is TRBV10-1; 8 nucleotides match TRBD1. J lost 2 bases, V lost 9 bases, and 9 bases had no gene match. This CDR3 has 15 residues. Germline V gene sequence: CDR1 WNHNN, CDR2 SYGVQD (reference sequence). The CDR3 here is CARPKPDRGNQPQHF. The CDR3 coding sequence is TGCGCCAGACCTAAACCGGACAGGGGCAATCAGCCCCAGCATTTT.

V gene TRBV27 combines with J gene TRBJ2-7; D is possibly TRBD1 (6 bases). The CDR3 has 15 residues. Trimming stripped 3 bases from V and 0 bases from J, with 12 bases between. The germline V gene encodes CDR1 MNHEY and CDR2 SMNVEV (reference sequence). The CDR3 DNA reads TGTGCCAGCAGTTTTATCCAGGGGCACTCCTACGAGCAGTACTTC. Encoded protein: CASSFIQGHSYEQYF.

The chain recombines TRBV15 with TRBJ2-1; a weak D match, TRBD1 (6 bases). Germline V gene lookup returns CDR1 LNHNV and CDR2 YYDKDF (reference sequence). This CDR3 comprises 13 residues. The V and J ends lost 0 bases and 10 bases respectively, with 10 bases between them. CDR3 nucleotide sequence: TGTGCCACCAGCAGAGATTTTAGGGGGGAGCAGTTCTTC. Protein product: CATSRDFRGEQFF.

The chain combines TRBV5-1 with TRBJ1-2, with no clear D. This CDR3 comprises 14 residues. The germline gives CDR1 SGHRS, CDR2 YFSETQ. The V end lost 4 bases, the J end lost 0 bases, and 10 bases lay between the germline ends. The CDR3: CASSGAGTNYGYTF. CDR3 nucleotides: TGCGCCAGCAGCGGAGCCGGGACTAACTATGGCTACACCTTC. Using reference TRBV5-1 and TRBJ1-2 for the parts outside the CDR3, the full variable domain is KAGVTQTPRYLIKTRGQQVTLSCSPISGHRSVSWYQQTPGQGLQFLFEYFSETQRNKGNFPGRFSGRQFSNSRSEMNVSTLELGDSALYLCASSGAGTNYGYTFGSGTRLTVV.